This paragraph reports one T cell receptor (beta chain). PCR primers comprised 60 Vbeta and 13 Jbeta primers. Assay used: immunoSEQ multiplex PCR; TCRdb lists only in-frame clones, some missing. Its clone listing holds some 160,000 clones. The data were obtained in a study of cytomegalovirus exposure and HLA in healthy donors. Unmatched junction bases numbered 11, after V lost 5 bases and J lost 7 bases. This CDR3 has 16 residues. CDR1 and CDR2 from the germline V gene are MNHEY and SMNVEV (reference sequence). J is TRBJ1-4 and V is TRBV27, with TRBD1 identical over 9 bases. The TCR was taken from a young man in good health and CMV-seronegative. The sequenced material came from PBMCs. This chain's CDR3 is CASSKGGQGIGEKLFF. Written as DNA, the CDR3 is TGTGCCAGCAGTAAAGGAGGACAGGGGATAGGTGAAAAACTGTTTTTT.